Sequencing of this T cell receptor (beta chain) was carried out in a study of identical twins. This clonotype was counted at least ten times. Its antigen is undetermined. General observations from the study: Out-of-frame TCR alpha sharing in monozygotic twins exceeded recombination model predictions. Interpretation of the results relied on cross-sectional statistical analysis and not on following the same donors.

The CDR3 sequence is 15 residues long. Germline loops: CDR1 SGHRS, CDR2 YFSETQ. Unmatched junction bases numbered 1, after V lost 2 bases and J lost 0 bases. A template switching step contributed a universal primer site, while unique molecular identifiers were present in the cDNA. TCRdb reprocessed the 5' RACE reads with MiXCR, giving one entry per CDR3 protein. The sample holds hundreds of thousands of distinct CDR3 sequences, 8% to 9% seen once. The sample was also reused in another study, on yellow fever vaccine responses in identical twins.

Sequenced material: PBMCs. The TCR comes from a woman aged 18-30 years in good health. V and J are TRBV5-1 and TRBJ1-4; 7 nucleotides line up with TRBD1. Here the CDR3 DNA reads TGCGCCAGCAGCTTAACAGGGGCAACTAATGAAAAACTGTTTTTT. It specifies CASSLTGATNEKLFF.